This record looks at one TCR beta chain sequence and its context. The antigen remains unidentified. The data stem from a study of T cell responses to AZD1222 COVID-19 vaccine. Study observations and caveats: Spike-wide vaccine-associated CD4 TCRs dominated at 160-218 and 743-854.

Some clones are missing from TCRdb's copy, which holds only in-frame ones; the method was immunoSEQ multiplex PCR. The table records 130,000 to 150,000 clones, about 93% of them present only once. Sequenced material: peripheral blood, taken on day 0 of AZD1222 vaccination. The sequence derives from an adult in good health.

The DNA of the CDR3 is TGTGCCAGTAGTACCAACCGGGACTCCCAGCTGTTTTTT. It translates to CASSTNRDSQLFF. This rearrangement joins TRBV19 to TRBJ2-2; a weak D match, TRBD2 (6 bases). V was pared by 4 bases and J by 12 bases, with 15 bases between. Germline-derived CDR1 and CDR2 are LNHDA and SQIVND (reference sequence). This CDR3 region has 13 residues.